The clone carrying this T cell receptor (beta chain) has just a few counts. The data derive from a study of identical twins. Germline CDR1 LGHNA, CDR2 YNFKEQ. The CDR3 has 15 residues. V shed 3 bases, J shed 5 bases, and the junction held 9 bases outside the gene matches. TCRdb redid the calling of the 5' RACE reads with MiXCR, one entry per CDR3 protein. Of roughly 690,000 distinct CDR3 sequences listed, roughly 6% are singletons. The clonotype originates from a man younger than 35 in good health. V gene TRBV4-2 combines with J gene TRBJ1-1; 7 bases line up with TRBD1. The sample comprised naive T cells sorted from blood. CDR3 sequence reads: CASSHDREGGTEAFF. In DNA form, the CDR3 reads TGTGCCAGCAGCCACGACAGGGAAGGGGGAACTGAAGCTTTCTTT.